The 8 T cell receptor beta chains below come from one sample, sequenced in a study of CD8+ T cells in alopecia areata. Extraction and reverse transcription of RNA yielded cDNA as the sequencing template. The table came from immunoSEQ multiplex PCR; TCRdb's copy has only in-frame clones and leaves some out. In the table there are around 250,000 clones, roughly two thirds of which are singletons. This specimen was CD4+ T cells sorted from blood, taken at week 0. These receptors were taken from a human donor with alopecia areata.

This chain links TRBV4-1 with TRBJ1-5; TRBD1 aligns across 8 bases. After removal of 4 bases from V and 1 base from J, the junction contained 3 bases not matched to a gene. This CDR3 is built from 15 residues. CDR1 MGHRA and CDR2 YSYEKL come from the germline V gene. Here the CDR3 reads CASSRQGLSNQPQHF. The DNA for the CDR3 is TGCGCCAGCAGCCGACAGGGGTTAAGCAATCAGCCCCAGCATTTT.

The chain has TRBV7-9 and TRBJ2-6; D ambiguous. V lost 0 bases, J lost 9 bases, and 0 bases lay in between. CDR1 SEHNR and CDR2 FQNEAQ come from the germline V gene (reference sequence). The CDR3 has 11 amino acids. CDR3 in DNA: TGTGCCAGCAGCTTAGCCAACGTCCTGACTTTC. Translated, it gives CASSLANVLTF.

This chain connects TRBV7-2 to TRBJ1-2, with a possible D match to TRBD1 (6 bases). V was cut by 0 bases and J by 6 bases, with 14 bases left in between. The CDR3 is made up of 15 amino acids. In germline, CDR1 is SGHTA, CDR2 FQGNSA. In nucleotides, the CDR3 is TGTGCCAGCAGCTTAGCGATCGAGTCAGGGGATGGCTACACCTTC. Protein product: CASSLAIESGDGYTF.

This sequence joins TRBV27 and TRBJ2-3, with 10 bases matching TRBD2. The CDR3 is 18 residues long. After removal of 5 bases from V and 1 base from J, the junction contained 12 bases not matched to a gene. In germline, CDR1 is MNHEY, CDR2 SMNVEV (reference sequence). The DNA for the CDR3 is TGTGCCAGCAGTCCATCTAGCGGGGGTACCCTAGGCACAGATACGCAGTATTTT. This encodes CASSPSSGGTLGTDTQYF.

The J gene is TRBJ2-1, the V gene TRBV29-1; 7 bases align to TRBD1. This CDR3 comprises 12 residues. Germline loops: CDR1 SQVTM, CDR2 ANQGSEA. CDR3 in amino acids: CSSGGQYNEQFF. The CDR3 DNA sequence: TGCAGTTCTGGGGGACAGTACAATGAGCAGTTCTTC.

V gene TRBV15 combines with J gene TRBJ2-3, with D uncertain. The V end was cut by 0 bases, the J end by 2 bases, with 3 bases between. The CDR3 extends over 13 amino acids. The germline gives CDR1 LNHNV, CDR2 YYDKDF (reference sequence). The CDR3 region is CATSRESTDTQYF. In nucleotides, the CDR3 is TGTGCCACCAGCAGAGAGTCCACAGATACGCAGTATTTT.

This clone was picked up a small number of times. J is TRBJ1-1 and V is TRBV29-1; D is unresolved. The CDR3 sequence is 13 residues long. CDR1 and CDR2 (germline): SQVTM, ANQGSEA. The V and J ends lost 5 bases and 1 base respectively, with 11 bases between them. The CDR3 is CSVKGLTNTEAFF. CDR3 coding DNA: TGCAGCGTTAAAGGACTGACGAACACTGAAGCTTTCTTT.

V usage is TRBV7-2 and J usage is TRBJ2-2; D gene ambiguous. The length of the CDR3 is 13 residues. CDR1 and CDR2 (germline): SGHTA, FQGNSA. V was pared by 5 bases and J by 9 bases, with 13 bases between. CDR3 sequence: CASSANYYRELFF. CDR3 nucleotides: TGTGCCAGCAGCGCCAACTACTACCGGGAGCTGTTTTTT.